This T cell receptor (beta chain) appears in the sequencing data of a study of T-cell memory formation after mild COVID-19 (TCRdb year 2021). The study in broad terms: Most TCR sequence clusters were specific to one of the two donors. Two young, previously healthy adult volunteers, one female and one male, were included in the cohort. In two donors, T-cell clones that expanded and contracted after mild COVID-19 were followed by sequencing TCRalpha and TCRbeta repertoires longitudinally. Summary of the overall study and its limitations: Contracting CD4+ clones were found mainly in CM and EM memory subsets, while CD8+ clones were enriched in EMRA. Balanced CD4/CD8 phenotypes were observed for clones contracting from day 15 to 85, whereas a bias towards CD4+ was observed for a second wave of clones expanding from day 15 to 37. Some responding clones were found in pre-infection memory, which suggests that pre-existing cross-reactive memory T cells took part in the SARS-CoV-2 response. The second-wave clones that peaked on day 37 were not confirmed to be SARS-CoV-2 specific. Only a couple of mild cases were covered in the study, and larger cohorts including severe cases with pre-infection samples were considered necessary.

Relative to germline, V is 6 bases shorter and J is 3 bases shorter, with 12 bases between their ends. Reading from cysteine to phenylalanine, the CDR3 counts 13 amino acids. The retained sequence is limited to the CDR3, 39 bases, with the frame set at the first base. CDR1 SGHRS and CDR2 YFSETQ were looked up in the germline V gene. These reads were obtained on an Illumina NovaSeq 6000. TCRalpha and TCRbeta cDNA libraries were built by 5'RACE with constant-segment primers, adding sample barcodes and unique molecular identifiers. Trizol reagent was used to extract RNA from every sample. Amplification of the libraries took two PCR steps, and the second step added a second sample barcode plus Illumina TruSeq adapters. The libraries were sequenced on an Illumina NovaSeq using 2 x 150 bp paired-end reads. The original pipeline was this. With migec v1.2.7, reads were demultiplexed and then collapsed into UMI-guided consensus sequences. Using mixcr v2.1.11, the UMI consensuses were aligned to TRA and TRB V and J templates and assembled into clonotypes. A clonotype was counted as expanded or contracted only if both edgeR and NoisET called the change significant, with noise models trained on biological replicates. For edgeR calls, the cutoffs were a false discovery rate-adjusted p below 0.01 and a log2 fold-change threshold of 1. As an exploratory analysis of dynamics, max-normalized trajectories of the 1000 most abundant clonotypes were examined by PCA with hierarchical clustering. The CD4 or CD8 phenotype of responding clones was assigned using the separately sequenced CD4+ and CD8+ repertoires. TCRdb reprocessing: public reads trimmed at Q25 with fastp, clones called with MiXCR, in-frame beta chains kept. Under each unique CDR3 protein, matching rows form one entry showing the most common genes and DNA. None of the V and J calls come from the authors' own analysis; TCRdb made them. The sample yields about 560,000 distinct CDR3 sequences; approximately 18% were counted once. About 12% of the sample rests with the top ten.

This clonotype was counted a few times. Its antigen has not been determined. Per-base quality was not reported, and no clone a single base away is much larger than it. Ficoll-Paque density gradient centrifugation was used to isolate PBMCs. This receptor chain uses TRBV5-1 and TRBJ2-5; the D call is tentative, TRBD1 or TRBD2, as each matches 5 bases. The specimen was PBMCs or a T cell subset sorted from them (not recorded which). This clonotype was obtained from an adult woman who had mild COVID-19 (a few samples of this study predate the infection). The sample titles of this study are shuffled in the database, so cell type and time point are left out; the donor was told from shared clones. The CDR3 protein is CASKRGLEETQYF. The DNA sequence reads TGCGCCAGCAAGAGGGGCTTGGAAGAGACCCAGTACTTC.